The next 9 T cell receptor beta chains were all read from a single sample in a study of blood T cell repertoires in COVID-19. Repertoires were generated with immunoSEQ multiplex PCR, while TCRdb's copy carries only in-frame clones and drops some. The repertoire holds about 68,000 clones, with over 75% as singletons. Sequencing used peripheral blood. These receptors were obtained from a man in his forties or fifties with COVID-19, enrolled during active disease.

The V gene is TRBV9, the J gene TRBJ1-1, with no clear D. V was clipped by 0 bases and J by 5 bases, with 11 bases between them. The CDR3 length is 14 residues. CDR1 SGDLS and CDR2 YYNGEE come from the germline V gene. CDR3 residues: CASSVGGVMTEAFF. CDR3 sequence (DNA): TGTGCCAGCAGCGTAGGAGGCGTGATGACTGAAGCTTTCTTT.

This chain uses TRBV30 with TRBJ2-5; 10 positions match TRBD2. Germline assignment: CDR1 GTSNPN and CDR2 SVGIG (reference sequence). CDR3 length: 11 residues. V lost 8 bases to trimming and J lost 5 bases; unmatched junction nucleotides: 2. For the CDR3, the DNA is TGTGCCCGGGGACTAGCGGAGACCCAGTACTTC. Amino acids: CARGLAETQYF.

This chain uses TRBV4-1 with TRBJ2-5; 8 nucleotides agree with TRBD2. In germline, CDR1 is MGHRA, CDR2 YSYEKL. CDR3 size: 18 residues. Trimming removed 2 bases from V and 5 bases from J; junction bases left unmatched: 16. DNA of the CDR3: TGCGCCAGCAGCCAAAGGACGCGGTCCGGGGGGGGGCATGAGACCCAGTACTTC. Its translation is CASSQRTRSGGGHETQYF.

This chain uses TRBV27 with TRBJ1-1, with D hard to call. Germline CDR1 reads MNHEY; CDR2 reads SMNVEV (reference sequence). The CDR3 contains 15 residues. Trimming removed 1 base from V and 4 bases from J, with 13 bases in between. The CDR3 DNA is TGTGCCAGCAGTTTATTTGTCGGGGTTGGCACTGAAGCTTTCTTT. It yields the protein CASSLFVGVGTEAFF.

V gene TRBV3-1 (or the pseudogene TRBV3-2) combines with J gene TRBJ2-1; 13 bases align to TRBD2. The CDR3 runs 16 residues. The germline V gene has CDR1 LGHDT and CDR2 YNNKEL (reference sequence). V lost 4 bases and J lost 7; bases outside the gene matches: 7. The CDR3 bases are TGTGCCAGCAGCCCACGACTAGCGGGGGGTTTGAATGAGCAGTTCTTC. This translates into CASSPRLAGGLNEQFF.

The V gene is TRBV19, the J gene TRBJ1-1; tentatively, D is TRBD1 (5 bases). The germline V gene has CDR1 LNHDA and CDR2 SQIVND (reference sequence). Deletions cut 3 bases from V and 8 bases from J, with 16 bases between. This CDR3 is built from 14 residues. This CDR3 is CASSMRGGVLEAFF. The CDR3 DNA reads TGTGCCAGTAGTATGCGGGGCGGGGTCTTGGAAGCTTTCTTT.

The chain is built from TRBV2 and TRBJ2-5; D may be TRBD2 (6 bases). This CDR3 is built from 12 residues. Deletions cut 8 bases from V and 3 bases from J, with 10 bases between. Germline-derived CDR1 and CDR2 are SNHLY and FYNNEI. CDR3 sequence reads: CASGWGEETQYF. Written as DNA, the CDR3 is TGTGCCAGCGGGTGGGGGGAAGAGACCCAGTACTTC.

The gene calls are TRBV7-6 and TRBJ2-5; tentative D call: TRBD2 (7 bases). V was pared by 3 bases and J by 2 bases, with 13 bases between. The CDR3 loop spans 15 amino acids. Germline lookup yields CDR1 SGHVS and CDR2 FNYEAQ. DNA of the CDR3: TGTGCCAGCAGCTTTCGGGGGGCAATTCAAGAGACCCAGTACTTC. It is translated as CASSFRGAIQETQYF.

The chain has TRBV27 and TRBJ2-7, with D perhaps matching TRBD2 (6 bases). Germline loops: CDR1 MNHEY, CDR2 SMNVEV (reference sequence). This CDR3 comprises 13 residues. V was trimmed by 6 bases and J by 7 bases, leaving 16 bases between them. The CDR3 reads CASSRGPREEQYF. CDR3 sequence (DNA): TGTGCCAGCAGCCGTGGGCCCCGGGAGGAGCAGTACTTC.